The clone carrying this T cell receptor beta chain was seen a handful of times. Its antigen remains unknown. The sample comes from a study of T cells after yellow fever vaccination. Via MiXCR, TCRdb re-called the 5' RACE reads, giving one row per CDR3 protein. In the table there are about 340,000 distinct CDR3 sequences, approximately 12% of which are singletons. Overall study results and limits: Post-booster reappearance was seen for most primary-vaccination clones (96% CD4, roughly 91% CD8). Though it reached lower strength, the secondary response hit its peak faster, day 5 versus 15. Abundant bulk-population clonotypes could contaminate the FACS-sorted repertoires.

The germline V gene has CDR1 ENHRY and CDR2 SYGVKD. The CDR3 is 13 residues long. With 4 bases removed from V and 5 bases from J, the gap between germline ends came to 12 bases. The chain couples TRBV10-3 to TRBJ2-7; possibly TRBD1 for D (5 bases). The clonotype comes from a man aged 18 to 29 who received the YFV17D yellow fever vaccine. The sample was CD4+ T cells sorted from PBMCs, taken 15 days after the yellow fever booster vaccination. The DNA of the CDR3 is TGTGCCATCAGTGGCCTCAGGGCTAACGAGCAGTACTTC. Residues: CAISGLRANEQYF.